This TCR beta chain was recovered during a study of blood T cell repertoires in COVID-19. At the level of the study: COVID-19 samples from acute and convalescent phases originated in the United States, Italy and Spain.

This CDR3 contains 16 residues. Trimming cost V 5 bases and J 6 bases, with 20 bases left between them. Germline CDR1 is SEHNR and CDR2 is FQNEAQ (reference sequence). It was during active infection that Seattle patients were enrolled and then longitudinally followed. Per the original methods: Nucleated cell number was recorded as an estimate derived from reference gene primer amplification. Assay used: immunoSEQ multiplex PCR; TCRdb lists only in-frame clones, some missing. D and trimming were read from the DNA, whereas the V and J calls and clone size are those reported in that table. The sample holds some 180,000 clones, more than 75% seen once.

The chain uses TRBV7-9 and TRBJ2-1; D is possibly TRBD2 (5 bases). The clonotype originates from a young man with COVID-19, enrolled during active disease. Material for sequencing was peripheral blood. The DNA for the CDR3 is TGTGCCAGCAGCCCCCGGACTCCGGCAGTGATCAATGAGCAGTTCTTC. Protein sequence: CASSPRTPAVINEQFF. The whole variable domain, remainder taken from reference TRBV7-9 and TRBJ2-1, is DTGVSQNPRHKITKRGQNVTFRCDPISEHNRLYWYRQTLGQGPEFLTYFQNEAQLEKSRLLSDRFSAERPKGSFSTLEIQRTEQGDSAMYLCASSPRTPAVINEQFFGPGTRLTVL.